This T cell receptor beta chain is from a study of blood T cell repertoires in COVID-19. At the level of the study: Some COVID-19 samples were acute and others convalescent; all came from the United States, Italy and Spain.

In the source study's methods: Amplification of reference gene primers was used by the study to estimate nucleated cell counts. Produced via immunoSEQ multiplex PCR; TCRdb's table is partial and in-frame only. V and J calls and clone size are given by that table; D and trimming were obtained from the DNA. The sample has a few hundred thousand clones; around 90% are singletons. CDR1 and CDR2 from the germline V gene are SGHTA and FQGTGA. The CDR3 has 15 residues. The V gene end was trimmed by 0 bases and the J gene end by 4 bases; junction bases not matched to a gene: 3. The study recruited people aged roughly 18 to 100 years across 24 US areas. Assignments of participants to cohorts depended upon their own reported clinical history.

The specimen sequenced was PBMCs or T cells enriched from blood (not recorded which). This chain links TRBV7-3 with TRBJ1-3; TRBD1 aligns across 7 bases. The TCR originated in a woman aged 25 to 45 who had recovered from COVID-19. The CDR3 reads CASSLTGTVGNTIYF. DNA of the CDR3: TGTGCCAGCAGCTTAACCGGGACAGTAGGAAACACCATATATTTT. Supplemented by reference TRBV7-3 and TRBJ1-3, the full variable domain reads GAGVSQTPSNKVTEKGKYVELRCDPISGHTALYWYRQSLGQGPEFLIYFQGTGAADDSGLPNDRFFAVRPEGSVSTLKIQRTERGDSAVYLCASSLTGTVGNTIYFGEGSWLTVV.